This T cell receptor beta chain was sequenced for a study of CD8 T cells in ankylosing spondylitis. Notes on this clonotype: Its target is not known.

Notes on the study in general: There was a TCR beta motif, made of roughly eight highly homologous variants, that appeared characteristic of ankylosing spondylitis blood. Significantly higher representation of disease-linked clones was reported for matched ankylosing spondylitis synovial fluid.

Germline-derived CDR1 and CDR2 are MNHEY and SMNVEV (reference sequence). Trimming cost V 1 base and J 3 bases; bases outside gene matches: 14. This CDR3 has 20 amino acids. TCRdb passed the 5' RACE reads through MiXCR, listing each CDR3 protein once. The sample consists of some 800,000 distinct CDR3 sequences, about an eighth of them appearing once. The sample taken for sequencing was blood, either unsorted or a sorted T cell fraction (not recorded which). This chain joins TRBV27 and TRBJ2-1; TRBD2 matches at 11 bases. The clonotype comes from a male donor with ankylosing spondylitis. The chain's CDR3 is CASSLWGALLAGGHYNEQFF. Here the CDR3 DNA reads TGTGCCAGCAGTTTATGGGGGGCGTTGCTAGCGGGAGGCCACTACAATGAGCAGTTCTTC.